These 15 T cell receptor beta chains originate from one sample sequenced in a study of cytomegalovirus exposure and HLA in healthy donors. This PCR relied on a set of 60 Vbeta primers and 13 Jbeta primers. The table came from immunoSEQ multiplex PCR; TCRdb's copy has only in-frame clones and leaves some out. The sample lists 94,000 or so clones; 70% to 85% were seen once. The sequenced material came from PBMCs. These receptors originate from a man between 60 and 70 years old in good health and CMV-seronegative.

In this sample, this clone turned up a few times. The chain is built from TRBV12-2 and TRBJ2-1; the table assigns TRBD1, which was not confirmed against the DNA. TRBV12-2 is flagged as a pseudogene. This CDR3 contains 16 residues. CDR3 nucleotide sequence: TGTGCAAGTCGGTACACCGGGACAGGGGATAACAATGAGCAGTTCTTC. Translation: CASRYTGTGDNNEQFF.

The gene calls are TRBV10-2 and TRBJ2-7, with 9 bases fitting TRBD2. V dropped 4 bases and J dropped 5; count of bases not matched to a gene: 6. The germline gives CDR1 WSHSY, CDR2 SAAADI. This CDR3 contains 14 residues. The CDR3 reads CASSAGLASNEQYF. In DNA form, the CDR3 reads TGCGCCAGCAGTGCGGGACTAGCTAGCAACGAGCAGTACTTC.

J is TRBJ2-4 and V is TRBV9; D unresolved. Trimming pared 0 bases from V and 0 bases from J, leaving 4 bases between. Germline lookup yields CDR1 SGDLS and CDR2 YYNGEE. The CDR3 sequence is 14 residues long. Here the CDR3 DNA reads TGTGCCAGCAGCGTAGACTTAGCCAAAAACATTCAGTACTTC. Translating it yields CASSVDLAKNIQYF. Complete variable domain (other parts from reference TRBV9 and TRBJ2-4): DSGVTQTPKHLITATGQRVTLRCSPRSGDLSVYWYQQSLDQGLQFLIQYYNGEERAKGNILERFSAQQFPDLHSELNLSSLELGDSALYFCASSVDLAKNIQYFGAGTRLSVL.

The chain recombines TRBV30 with TRBJ2-7, with D possibly being TRBD2 (6 bases). The germline V gene encodes CDR1 GTSNPN and CDR2 SVGIG (reference sequence). This CDR3 comprises 13 residues. The V gene lost 2 bases and the J gene lost 7 bases, with 15 bases spanning the gap. CDR3 amino acids: CAWSPGVLGEQYF. The CDR3 DNA reads as TGTGCCTGGAGTCCGGGGGTACTCGGGGAGCAGTACTTC.

This clone turned up a few times. V gene TRBV11-3 combines with J gene TRBJ2-4; maybe TRBD1 (5 bases). V lost 1 base and J lost 8, with 12 bases in between. The CDR3 is made up of 14 amino acids. Germline V lookup: CDR1 SGHNT, CDR2 YENEEA. CDR3 sequence (DNA): TGTGCCAGCAGCTTAGTAGCAGGGTCTGACATTCAGTACTTC. It translates to CASSLVAGSDIQYF.

This chain uses TRBV19 with TRBJ1-2; TRBD1 matches at 7 bases. The CDR3 covers 14 residues. Trimming removed 7 bases from V and 8 bases from J; junction bases left unmatched: 13. CDR1 is LNHDA, CDR2 SQIVND, per germline (reference sequence). The CDR3 DNA reads as TGTGCCAGTAACCAAGACAGGGTGGCTGAGGGCTACACCTTC. Encoded protein: CASNQDRVAEGYTF.

The chain links TRBV27 to TRBJ1-2, with D perhaps TRBD1 (6 bases). Trimming shortened V by 5 bases and J by 8 bases, and 24 bases separated the two germline ends. CDR3 length: 16 residues. The germline V gene has CDR1 MNHEY and CDR2 SMNVEV (reference sequence). CDR3 protein: CASSPLGAGEWRGYTF. CDR3 bases: TGTGCCAGCAGTCCCCTAGGGGCAGGGGAATGGAGGGGCTACACCTTC.

This clone has only a few counts. The chain employs TRBV30 and TRBJ2-5, with TRBD1 as a possible D gene (5 bases). This CDR3 region has 14 residues. Deletions cut 0 bases from V and 1 base from J, with 9 bases between. In germline, CDR1 is GTSNPN, CDR2 SVGIG (reference sequence). The DNA for the CDR3 is TGTGCCTGGAGTGTAGGGCAGGGCCAAGAGACCCAGTACTTC. Its protein product is CAWSVGQGQETQYF.

The V and J genes are TRBV19 and TRBJ2-7; D is unresolved. V lost 4 bases and J lost 0, with 7 bases in between. There are 13 residues in the CDR3. The germline V gene has CDR1 LNHDA and CDR2 SQIVND (reference sequence). The CDR3 sequence: CASSTQASYEQYF. The CDR3 nucleotides are TGTGCCAGTAGTACCCAAGCCTCCTACGAGCAGTACTTC.

This chain joins TRBV29-1 and TRBJ2-3; TRBD1 matches 8 bases. CDR3 length: 15 residues. V dropped 5 bases and J dropped 10; count of bases not matched to a gene: 17. The V gene's germline CDR1 is SQVTM and CDR2 ANQGSEA. In DNA form, the CDR3 reads TGCAGCGTTCACACCGGGACAGGAGGCCAGAAGGCGCAGTATTTT. Translating gives CSVHTGTGGQKAQYF.

V is TRBV2 and J is TRBJ2-2; TRBD2 agrees at 8 bases. Germline values: CDR1 SNHLY, CDR2 FYNNEI. Germline trimming cut 9 bases from V and 6 bases from J; bases unmatched to any gene: 9. The CDR3 sequence is 14 residues long. The CDR3 nucleotides are TGTGCCAGTAAGGGACTAGTCTCTCCCGGGGAGCTGTTTTTT. Its translation is CASKGLVSPGELFF.

The rearrangement uses TRBV19 and TRBJ2-7; 12 positions match TRBD2. This CDR3 has 17 amino acids. J gave up 5 bases and V 3 bases, and 11 bases lay outside the gene matches. CDR1 LNHDA and CDR2 SQIVND come from the germline V gene (reference sequence). The CDR3 is CASSIPSASGREDEQYF. CDR3 in DNA: TGTGCCAGTAGTATCCCCTCGGCTAGCGGGAGGGAGGACGAGCAGTACTTC.

This clone was seen a few times. V is TRBV6-5 and J is TRBJ2-7; 9 nucleotides match TRBD2. Trimming at V came to 0 bases and at J to 5 bases, leaving 2 bases not matched to a gene. This CDR3 contains 14 residues. The germline CDR1 and CDR2 sequences are MNHEY and SVGAGI. The CDR3 nucleotides read TGTGCCAGCAGTTACTCTAGCGGGAGAAACGAGCAGTACTTC. This gives the protein CASSYSSGRNEQYF.

The gene calls are TRBV19 and TRBJ2-1, with a possible D match to TRBD2 (5 bases). The CDR3 is 15 amino acids. V was clipped by 5 bases and J by 5 bases, with 16 bases between them. Germline CDR1 is LNHDA and CDR2 is SQIVND (reference sequence). CDR3 bases: TGTGCCAGTAGTTTTAAGACTACCAACCACAATGAGCAGTTCTTC. This codes for CASSFKTTNHNEQFF.

This clone has only a few counts. V is TRBV25-1 and J is TRBJ1-2; 8 nucleotides match TRBD1. The germline V gene has CDR1 MGHDK and CDR2 SYGVNS. Trimming took 6 bases from V and 8 from J; bases not matched to a gene: 5. CDR3 size: 12 residues. For the CDR3, the DNA is TGTGCCAGCAGAGGTCAGGGGGCCGGCTACACCTTC. Amino acid sequence: CASRGQGAGYTF.